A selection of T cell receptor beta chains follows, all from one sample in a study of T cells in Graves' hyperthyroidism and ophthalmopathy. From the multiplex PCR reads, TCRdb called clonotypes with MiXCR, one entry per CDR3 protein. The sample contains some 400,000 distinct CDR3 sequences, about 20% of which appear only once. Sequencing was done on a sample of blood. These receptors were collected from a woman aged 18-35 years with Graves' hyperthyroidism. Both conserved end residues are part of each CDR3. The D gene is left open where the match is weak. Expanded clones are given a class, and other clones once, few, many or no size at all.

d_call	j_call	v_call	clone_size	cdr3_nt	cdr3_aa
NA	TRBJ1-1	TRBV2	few	TGTGCCAGCAGCAGGGGAAGAAAGACTGAAGCTTTCTTT	CASSRGRKTEAFF
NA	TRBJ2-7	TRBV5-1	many	TGCGCCAGCAGCTTGGAGTACAGCTACGAGCAGTACTTC	CASSLEYSYEQYF
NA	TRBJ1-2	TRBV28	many	TGTGCCAGCAGTCGCTTTGATTTTGTCTATGGCTACACCTTC	CASSRFDFVYGYTF
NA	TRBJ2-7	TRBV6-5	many	TGTGCCAGCAGTACCGACAGGTCGGGCCGCGAGCAGTACTTC	CASSTDRSGREQYF
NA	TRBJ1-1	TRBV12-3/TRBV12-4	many	TGTGCCAGCAGTTTTGCCGGGGGGGCCGAAGCTTTCTTT	CASSFAGGAEAFF
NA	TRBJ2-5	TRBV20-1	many	TGCAGTGCTAGAGATCTTGGGGGCCCCCAAGAGACCCAGTACTTC	CSARDLGGPQETQYF
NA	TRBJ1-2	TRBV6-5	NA	TGTGCCAGCAGTTACGGGACGAGCTATGGCTACACCTTC	CASSYGTSYGYTF
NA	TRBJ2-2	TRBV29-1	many	TGCAGCGTTGATACAGGGGGGGACACCGGGGAGCTGTTTTTT	CSVDTGGDTGELFF
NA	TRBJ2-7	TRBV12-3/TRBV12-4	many	TGTGCCAGCACCGACACCGGGATTAATTACGAGCAGTACTTC	CASTDTGINYEQYF
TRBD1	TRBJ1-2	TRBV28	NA	TGTGCCAGCAGTTTATGGGGGACAGGGGAATATGGCTACACCTTC	CASSLWGTGEYGYTF
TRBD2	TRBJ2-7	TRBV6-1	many	TGTGCCAGCAGAAGCGGGGATAACTCCTACGAGCAGTACTTC	CASRSGDNSYEQYF
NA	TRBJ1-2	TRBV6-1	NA	TGTGCCAGCAGCAACCTCTTACATCACTACACCTTC	CASSNLLHHYTF
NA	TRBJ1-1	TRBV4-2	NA	TGTGCCAGCAGCCAAGAGTGGGGGCGCAGGACTGAAGCTTTCTTT	CASSQEWGRRTEAFF
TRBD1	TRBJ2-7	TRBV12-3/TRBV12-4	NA	TGTGCCAGCAGGAGGGGACAGGGTTCCTCCGAGCAGTACTTC	CASRRGQGSSEQYF
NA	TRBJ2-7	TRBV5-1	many	TGCGCCAGCAGCTTGAACAGGGAGGTTTCCTACGAGCAGTACTTC	CASSLNREVSYEQYF